Given below is one T cell receptor beta chain in context. Authors' analysis steps: The assay estimated nucleated cells by amplifying reference gene primers. Sequencing was performed with immunoSEQ multiplex PCR; in TCRdb, only in-frame clones are kept and a portion is missing. The DNA was the basis for D and trimming; V, J and clone size are from that table. The sample shows more than 100,000 clones, roughly 80% of them seen only once. The data were obtained in a study of blood T cell repertoires in COVID-19. Overall study: T cells, B-cell-depleted T cells, or PBMCs provided the cDNA or gDNA that served as material.

Sequences were obtained from peripheral blood. This TCR came from a woman in her 50s with acute or convalescent COVID-19.

CDR3 coding DNA: TGTGCCAGCAGCGCAACGCGGGGGGGCAACGAGCAGTACTTC. As protein: CASSATRGGNEQYF. The chain recombines TRBV16 with TRBJ2-7; 9 bases align to TRBD2. Per germline, CDR1 KGHSY and CDR2 FQNENV. Trimming took 5 bases from V and 5 from J; bases not matched to a gene: 7. The CDR3 sequence is 14 residues long.